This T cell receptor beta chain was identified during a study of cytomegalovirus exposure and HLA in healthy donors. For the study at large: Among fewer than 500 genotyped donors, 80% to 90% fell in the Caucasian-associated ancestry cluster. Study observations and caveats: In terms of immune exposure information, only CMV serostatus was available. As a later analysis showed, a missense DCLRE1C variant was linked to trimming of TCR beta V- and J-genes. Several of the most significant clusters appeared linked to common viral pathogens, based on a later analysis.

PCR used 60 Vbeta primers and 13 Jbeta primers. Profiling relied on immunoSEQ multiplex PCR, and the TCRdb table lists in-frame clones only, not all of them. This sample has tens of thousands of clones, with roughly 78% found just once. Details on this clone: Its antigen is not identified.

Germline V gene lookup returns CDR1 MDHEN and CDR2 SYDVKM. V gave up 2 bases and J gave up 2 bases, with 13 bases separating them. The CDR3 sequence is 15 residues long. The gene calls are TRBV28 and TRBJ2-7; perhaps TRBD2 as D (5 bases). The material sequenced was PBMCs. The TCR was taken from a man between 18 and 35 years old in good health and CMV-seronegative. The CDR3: CASSLGLQSTYEQYF. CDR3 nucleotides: TGTGCCAGCAGTTTAGGACTGCAAAGTACCTACGAGCAGTACTTC.